These 9 T cell receptor beta chains were all obtained from the same sample, sequenced in a study of shared clonotypes between healthy human individuals (dated by TCRdb to the early 2020s). The library relied on the immunoSEQ multiplex PCR assay. TCRdb limited this immuneACCESS table to in-frame rearrangements with V and J called. A share of clones is missing; checked studies link under half to unresolved V genes, and the rest is unexplained. This sample has roughly 2 million clones in its table, and about 95% of those were observed once. Of the sample, 0.85% to 1.2% falls within the top ten clones. CD8 naive samples were obtained by positive selection for CCR7 among CD45RO-negative cells, yielding a CD45RA+CCR7+ population from which TemRA cells were excluded. Specimen: naive CD8+ T cells sorted from blood. This sample's cell subset or site label indicates: CD45RA+CCR7+. These receptor sequences come from a man between 18 and 35 years old in good health.

The genes are TRBV6-9 and TRBJ2-3; 8 nucleotides line up with TRBD2. Per the germline V gene, CDR1 is MNHGY and CDR2 is SVAAGI. With V trimmed by 7 bases and J by 2 bases, 11 bases remained unmatched. The CDR3 runs 16 residues. Here the CDR3 reads CASTPRGGALTDTQYF. For the CDR3, the DNA is TGTGCCAGCACCCCTCGGGGGGGGGCTCTCACAGATACGCAGTATTTT.

The V and J genes are TRBV7-8 and TRBJ1-5, with 7 bases that match TRBD1. The CDR3 contains 14 residues. CDR1 is SGHVS and CDR2 is FQNEAQ in the germline V gene. Trimming took 5 bases from V and 5 from J; bases not matched to a gene: 6. The CDR3 nucleotides are TGTGCCAGCAGCACGACAGGGTCGTATCAGCCCCAGCATTTT. It yields the protein CASSTTGSYQPQHF.

The CDR3: CASTLGVGSGELFF. In DNA, the CDR3 is TGTGCCAGCACCCTGGGGGTAGGATCCGGGGAGCTGTTTTTT. V usage is TRBV6-1 and J usage is TRBJ2-2, with D tentatively TRBD1 or TRBD2 (5 bases each). The length of the CDR3 is 14 residues. Germline CDR1 reads MNHNS; CDR2 reads SASEGT. V gave up 7 bases and J gave up 6 bases, with 15 bases separating them.

This clone has just one count. The rearrangement uses TRBV28 and TRBJ2-1; TRBD2 agrees at 12 bases. V dropped 2 bases and J dropped 2; count of bases not matched to a gene: 4. The germline V gene encodes CDR1 MDHEN and CDR2 SYDVKM. This CDR3 comprises 17 residues. For the CDR3, the DNA is TGTGCCAGCAGTTTAGCTCTAGCGGGGGGGCCCTACAATGAGCAGTTCTTC. It yields the protein CASSLALAGGPYNEQFF. The full variable domain, rest sourced from reference TRBV28 and TRBJ2-1, is DVKVTQSSRYLVKRTGEKVFLECVQDMDHENMFWYRQDPGLGLRLIYFSYDVKMKEKGDIPEGYSVSREKKERFSLILESASTNQTSMYLCASSLALAGGPYNEQFFGPGTRLTVL.

The rearrangement uses TRBV7-6 and TRBJ1-5, with a weak D call TRBD1 (6 bases). Trimming removed 5 bases at V and 7 bases at J, with 18 bases between. The CDR3 spans 15 residues. Per germline, CDR1 SGHVS and CDR2 FNYEAQ. As DNA, the CDR3 is TGTGCCAGCAGCCCCAGCTTAGGGGGTGGGCAGCCCCAGCATTTT. Translation: CASSPSLGGGQPQHF.

J is TRBJ2-1 and V is TRBV9; D is undetermined. The CDR3 consists of 12 residues. In germline, CDR1 is SGDLS, CDR2 YYNGEE. V was pared by 3 bases and J by 5 bases, with 6 bases between. In nucleotides, the CDR3 is TGTGCCAGCAGCGGAACTAACAATGAGCAGTTCTTC. Residues: CASSGTNNEQFF.

This chain joins TRBV6-1 and TRBJ2-7; D unresolved. The CDR3 length is 14 residues. V was clipped by 2 bases and J by 3 bases, with 11 bases between them. The germline V gene has CDR1 MNHNS and CDR2 SASEGT. CDR3 amino acids: CASSELVGIYEQYF. CDR3 nucleotide sequence: TGTGCCAGCAGTGAACTAGTAGGGATCTACGAGCAGTACTTC.

The chain couples TRBV7-9 to TRBJ2-7; 7 bases line up with TRBD2. CDR3 length equals 16 residues. The germline V gene has CDR1 SEHNR and CDR2 FQNEAQ (reference sequence). With V trimmed by 5 bases and J by 2 bases, 12 bases remained unmatched. The CDR3: CASSQGGLAVTYEQYF. DNA for the CDR3: TGTGCCAGCAGCCAGGGCGGGCTAGCGGTTACCTACGAGCAGTACTTC.

With respect to this clone: The same CDR3 is also encoded by other DNA sequences in this sample. The chain combines TRBV19 with TRBJ2-7; the match to TRBD1 covers 7 bases. This CDR3 spans 13 amino acids. V was clipped by 3 bases and J by 2 bases; unmatched bases: 1. The germline gives CDR1 LNHDA, CDR2 SQIVND (reference sequence). The CDR3 loop reads CASSITGAYEQYF. The CDR3 DNA follows: TGTGCCAGTAGTATCACAGGGGCCTACGAGCAGTACTTC.